The 2 T cell receptor beta chains reported below all come from one sample, sequenced in a study of blood T cell repertoires in COVID-19. Using immunoSEQ multiplex PCR, the repertoire was profiled, and TCRdb retains in-frame clones only, with some absent. The data contain 50,000 or so clones, 82% of them seen just once; the ten biggest clones take up 7% to 8.5%. The material sequenced was peripheral blood. These TCRs come from a middle-aged man with acute or convalescent COVID-19.

V is TRBV7-2 and J is TRBJ1-6; the D gene is possibly TRBD1 (6 bases). V dropped 7 bases and J dropped 8 bases, with 12 bases sitting between them. Germline assignment: CDR1 SGHTA and CDR2 FQGNSA. The CDR3 runs 13 residues. CDR3 DNA sequence: TGTGCCAGCAACCCAGGGGCTGATTCACCCCTCCACTTT. Translation: CASNPGADSPLHF. Drawing the rest from reference TRBV7-2 and TRBJ1-6, the complete variable domain is GAGVSQSPSNKVTEKGKDVELRCDPISGHTALYWYRQSLGQGLEFLIYFQGNSAPDKSGLPSDRFSAERTGGSVSTLTIQRTQQEDSAVYLCASNPGADSPLHFGNGTRLTVT.

The DNA for the CDR3 is TGCAGTGCTAGAGCAGGAGGCGGCTACACCTTC. It encodes CSARAGGGYTF. This chain uses TRBV20-1 with TRBJ1-2; D call uncertain. The CDR3 has 11 amino acids. V dropped 1 base and J dropped 8 bases, with 8 bases sitting between them. Germline values: CDR1 DFQATT, CDR2 SNEGSKA (reference sequence).